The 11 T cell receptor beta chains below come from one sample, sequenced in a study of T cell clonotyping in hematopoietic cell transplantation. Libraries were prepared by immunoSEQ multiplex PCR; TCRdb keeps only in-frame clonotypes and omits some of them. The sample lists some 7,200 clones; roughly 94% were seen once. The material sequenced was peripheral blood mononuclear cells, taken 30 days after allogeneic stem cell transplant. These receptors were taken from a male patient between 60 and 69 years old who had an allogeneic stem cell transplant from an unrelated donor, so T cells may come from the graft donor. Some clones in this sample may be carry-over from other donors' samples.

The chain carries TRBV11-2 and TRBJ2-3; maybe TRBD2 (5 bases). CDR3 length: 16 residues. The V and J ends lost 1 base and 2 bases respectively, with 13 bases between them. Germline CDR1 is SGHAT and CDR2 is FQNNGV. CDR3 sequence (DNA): TGTGCCAGCAGCTTAGGGGTTAGCGTTCCCACAGATACGCAGTATTTT. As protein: CASSLGVSVPTDTQYF.

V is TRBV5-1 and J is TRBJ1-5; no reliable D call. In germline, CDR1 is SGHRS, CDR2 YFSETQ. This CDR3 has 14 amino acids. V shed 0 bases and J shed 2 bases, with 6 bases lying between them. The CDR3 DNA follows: TGCGCCAGCAGCTTGGGGGGAGGCAATCAGCCCCAGCATTTT. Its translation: CASSLGGGNQPQHF.

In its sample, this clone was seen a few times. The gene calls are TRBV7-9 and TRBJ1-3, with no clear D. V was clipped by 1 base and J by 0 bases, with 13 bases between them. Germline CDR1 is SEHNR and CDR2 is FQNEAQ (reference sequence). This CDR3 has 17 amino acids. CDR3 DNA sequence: TGTGCCAGCAGCTTAGTGGGCAGCCTCCCCTCTGGAAACACCATATATTTT. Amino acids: CASSLVGSLPSGNTIYF.

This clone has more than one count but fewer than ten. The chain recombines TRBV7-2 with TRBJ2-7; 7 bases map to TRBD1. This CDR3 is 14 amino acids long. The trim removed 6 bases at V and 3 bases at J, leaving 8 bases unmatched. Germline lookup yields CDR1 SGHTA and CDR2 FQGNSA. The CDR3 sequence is CASRRDRRYYEQYF. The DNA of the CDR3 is TGTGCCAGCAGACGGGACAGACGATACTACGAGCAGTACTTC. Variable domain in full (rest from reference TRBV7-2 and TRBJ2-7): GAGVSQSPSNKVTEKGKDVELRCDPISGHTALYWYRQSLGQGLEFLIYFQGNSAPDKSGLPSDRFSAERTGGSVSTLTIQRTQQEDSAVYLCASRRDRRYYEQYFGPGTRLTVT.

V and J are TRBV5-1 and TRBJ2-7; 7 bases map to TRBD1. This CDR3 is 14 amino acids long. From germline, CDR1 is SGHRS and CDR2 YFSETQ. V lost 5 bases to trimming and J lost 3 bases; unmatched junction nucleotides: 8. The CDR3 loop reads CASSSLGDSYEQYF. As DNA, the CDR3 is TGCGCCAGCAGTTCCCTCGGGGACAGCTACGAGCAGTACTTC. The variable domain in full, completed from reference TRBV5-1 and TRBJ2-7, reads KAGVTQTPRYLIKTRGQQVTLSCSPISGHRSVSWYQQTPGQGLQFLFEYFSETQRNKGNFPGRFSGRQFSNSRSEMNVSTLELGDSALYLCASSSLGDSYEQYFGPGTRLTVT.

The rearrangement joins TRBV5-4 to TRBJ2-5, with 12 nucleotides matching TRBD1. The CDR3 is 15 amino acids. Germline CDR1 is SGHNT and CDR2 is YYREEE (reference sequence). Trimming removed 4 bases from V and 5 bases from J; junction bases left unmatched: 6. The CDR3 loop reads CASSPGDRGQETQYF. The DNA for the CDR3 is TGTGCCAGCAGCCCGGGGGACAGGGGGCAGGAGACCCAGTACTTC.

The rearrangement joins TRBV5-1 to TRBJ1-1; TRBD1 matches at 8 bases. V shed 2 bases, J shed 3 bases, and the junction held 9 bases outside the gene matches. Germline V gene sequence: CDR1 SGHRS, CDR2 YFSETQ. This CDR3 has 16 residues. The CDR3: CASSFGQGRWDTEAFF. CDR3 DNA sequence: TGCGCCAGCAGCTTTGGACAGGGCCGGTGGGACACTGAAGCTTTCTTT.

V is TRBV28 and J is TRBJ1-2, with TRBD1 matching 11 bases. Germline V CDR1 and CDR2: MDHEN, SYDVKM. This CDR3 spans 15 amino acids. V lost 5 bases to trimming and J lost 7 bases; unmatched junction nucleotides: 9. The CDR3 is CASSPQPGTGGGYTF. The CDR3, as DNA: TGTGCCAGCAGTCCCCAACCCGGGACAGGGGGTGGCTACACCTTC.

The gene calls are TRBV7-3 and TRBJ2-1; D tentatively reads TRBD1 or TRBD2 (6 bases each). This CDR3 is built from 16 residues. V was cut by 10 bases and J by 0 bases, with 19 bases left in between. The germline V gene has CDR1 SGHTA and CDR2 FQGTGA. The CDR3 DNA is TGTGCCAAATCCGAGGGGGGCGAGAACTCCTACAATGAGCAGTTCTTC. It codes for CAKSEGGENSYNEQFF.

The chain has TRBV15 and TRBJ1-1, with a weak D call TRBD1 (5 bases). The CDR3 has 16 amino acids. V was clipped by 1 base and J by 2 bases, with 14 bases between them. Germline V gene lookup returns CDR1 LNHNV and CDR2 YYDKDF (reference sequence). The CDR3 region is CATSRVSGHFNTEAFF. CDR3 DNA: TGTGCCACCAGCAGAGTTTCAGGACACTTCAACACTGAAGCTTTCTTT.

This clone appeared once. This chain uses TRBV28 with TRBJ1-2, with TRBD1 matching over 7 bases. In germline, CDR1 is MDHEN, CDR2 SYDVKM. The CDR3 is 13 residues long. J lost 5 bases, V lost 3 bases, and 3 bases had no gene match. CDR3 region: CASSLGQYYGYTF. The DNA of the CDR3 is TGTGCCAGCAGTTTGGGACAGTATTATGGCTACACCTTC.